This section outlines one T cell receptor (beta chain) sequence together with its context. Its cognate antigen is unknown. This entry is derived from a study of graft-versus-host responses after intestinal transplantation. Study as a whole: Multivisceral, liver-intestinal, or isolated intestinal grafts went to recipients. The whole recipient group had anti-thymocyte globulin induction followed by tacrolimus and steroids for approximately three years. The study, taken as a whole, reports: Marrow from the recipient contained GvH clones, some of which had appeared first in ileum or blood.

V was trimmed by 0 bases and J by 6 bases, leaving 15 bases between them. In germline, CDR1 is WNHNN, CDR2 SYGVQD (reference sequence). The CDR3 has 15 amino acids. TCRdb's copy holds only in-frame clones and misses some; the assay was immunoSEQ multiplex PCR. The table shows some 150,000 clones, with about 93% occurring only once. The sample consisted of unstimulated CD4+ T cells sorted from spleen or lymph node cells, taken before intestinal transplant. The sequence was collected from a human donor who received an intestinal transplant. This chain links TRBV10-1 with TRBJ2-7; D is possibly TRBD2 (6 bases). The CDR3 sequence is CASSESGGRNGEQYF. For the CDR3, the DNA is TGCGCCAGCAGTGAGTCGGGAGGACGGAACGGCGAGCAGTACTTC.